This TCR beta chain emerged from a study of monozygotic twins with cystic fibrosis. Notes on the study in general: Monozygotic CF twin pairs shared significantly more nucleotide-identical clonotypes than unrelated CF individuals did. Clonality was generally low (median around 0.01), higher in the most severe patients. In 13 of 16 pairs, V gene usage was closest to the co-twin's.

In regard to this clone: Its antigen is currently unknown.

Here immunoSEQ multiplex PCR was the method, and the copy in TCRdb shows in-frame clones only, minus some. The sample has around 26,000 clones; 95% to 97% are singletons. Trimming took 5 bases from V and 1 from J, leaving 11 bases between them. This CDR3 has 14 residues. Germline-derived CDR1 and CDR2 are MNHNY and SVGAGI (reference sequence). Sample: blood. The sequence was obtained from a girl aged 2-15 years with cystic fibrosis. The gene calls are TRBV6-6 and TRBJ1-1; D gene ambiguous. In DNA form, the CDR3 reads TGTGCCAGCAGTATGGTACCACAGAACACTGAAGCTTTCTTT. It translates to CASSMVPQNTEAFF.